This TCR beta chain is from a study of T cells after yellow fever vaccination. Each CDR3 protein is one row after TCRdb ran MiXCR on the 5' RACE reads. The sample consists of fewer than 100,000 distinct CDR3 sequences, around 9.8% of them appearing once. Study results and limitations: Only a small proportion of the clonotypes turned up in both the CD4 and the CD8 compartments, likely arising from convergent recombination.

The germline gives CDR1 MNHEY, CDR2 SMNVEV (reference sequence). V was shortened by 10 bases and J by 6 bases, with 16 bases between the two germline ends. This CDR3 spans 14 amino acids. This clonotype has a handful of counts. Sequences were derived from CD8+ T cells not binding an NS4B(214-222) dextramer, sorted from PBMCs, sampled around 15 days after the first yellow fever vaccination. The V call is TRBV27, the J call TRBJ1-6, with TRBD1 as a possible D gene (6 bases). The origin of this receptor is a man between 18 and 29 years old who received the YFV17D yellow fever vaccine. The CDR3 sequence: CATSGGLSNSPLHF. In nucleotides, the CDR3 is TGTGCCACCTCTGGGGGCTTGTCTAATTCACCCCTCCACTTT.